The clone carrying this TCR beta chain was observed a handful of times. The sample comes from a study of T-cell reconstitution after alpha-beta-depleted transplantation in children. Molecular barcoding with unique molecular identifiers was used for the TCRbeta library. TCRdb reanalysed the PCR reads using MiXCR and keeps one entry per CDR3 protein. This sample has fewer than 400,000 distinct CDR3 sequences; roughly 21% occur once, and the top ten carry around 3.9%. The V and J ends lost 7 bases and 1 base respectively, with 13 bases between them. Germline CDR1 reads MDHEN; CDR2 reads SYDVKM. The CDR3 length is 15 residues.

The J gene is TRBJ2-2, the V gene TRBV28; D is unresolved. This clonotype originated in a human donor who donated a stem cell graft to a child with acute myeloid leukemia. Sequenced material: PBMCs from the stem cell graft donor, taken from the stem cell graft. The CDR3 sequence is CASTEGKWNTGELFF. CDR3 sequence (DNA): TGTGCCAGCACGGAAGGGAAATGGAACACCGGGGAGCTGTTTTTT.